This TCR beta chain is drawn from a study of cytomegalovirus exposure and HLA in healthy donors (dated by TCRdb to 2015 to 2018). Concerning the study at large: An earlier analysis of under 600 of the donors reported 250 to 300 Gb of sequence data and approximately 110 million unique TCR beta sequences from about 179 million T cells. Donor age, sex, ethnicity and CMV serostatus were collected together with the repertoire data. The later analysis used no new phenotypic data to find candidate immune exposures, relying instead on TCR beta sequences and their occurrence across donors. High-throughput TCR immunosequencing, statistical association of individual TCRs with disease status, and machine learning were combined to predict cytomegalovirus infection status. The study was designed to test whether signatures of past pathogen exposure could be identified by cataloging public T cell receptors. Four or five DR-DQ haplotypes were treated as single units for association and clustering because of strong linkage in the cohort. Genome-wide SNP genotypes for about 55% of the roughly 670 donors were used in a later genetic analysis, which treated that subset as a discovery cohort. Typing coverage varied by locus: 629-630 donors for A, B, C, DRB1 and DQB1; approximately 500 for DQA1; nearly 610 for DPA1; some 470 for DPB1. The genetic ancestry cluster associated with self-reported Caucasian donors included 65% to 90% of the approximately 430 genotyped donors. About 300 gigabases of sequencing data and tens of millions of unique TCR sequences were included in an early release covering roughly 600 HLA-typed donors. To decide whether each TCR beta V gene segment behaved as functional or pseudogenic, an earlier analysis of some 600 of the donors relied on high-throughput TCR beta sequencing. Among some 410 genotyped donors of the cohort, an average of around 240,000 unique TCR beta nucleotide sequences was sequenced per donor, of which roughly 17% were non-productive. HLA typing covered class I and class II loci at four-digit resolution. A later analysis re-analyzed previously published TCR beta repertoires from about 730 donors and added high-resolution HLA genotyping to study TCR occurrence patterns. The T cell repertoires of 700 or so subjects were profiled by immunosequencing and related to cytomegalovirus serostatus. Along with the roughly 710-subject first cohort, a separate validation cohort of over 90 different subjects was used. All discovery cohort repertoires had been generated on a single sequencing platform. Results and caveats for the whole study, not just this receptor: Immune exposure information for the cohort was limited to CMV serostatus. Because counts were too low, fewer than 20 rarely observed V segments, including chromosome 9 orphons, were excluded from the earlier analysis of under 650 of the donors. A later genetic analysis reported fewer N-insertions in productive TCRs among donors in an Asian-associated ancestry cluster than the approximately 700-donor mean. Correlated functional status among segregating V segments might be attributable to linkage disequilibrium, but an unknown experimental factor could not be ruled out. A few of the identified cytomegalovirus-associated TCR beta chains were confirmed in vitro to be specific for cytomegalovirus antigens. A cluster of highly shared sequence variants was judged likely to be a technical artifact of the sequencing pipeline. Because some donors lacked HLA typing at each locus, the association tests relied only on the typed subset. A later analysis reported that several top co-occurrence clusters appeared linked to parvovirus B19, influenza, CMV and Epstein-Barr virus. Assigning TCR associations to individual alleles was difficult when HLA alleles, especially DR and DQ, strongly co-occurred. Across donors, most TCR sequences were observed very rarely, whereas some public TCRs were present in many individuals. The authors suggested that the approach could potentially be generalized to other disease states and immunological phenotypes. Most CMV-associated TCR beta chains appeared to be HLA-restricted in a later analysis, and the HLA associations seemed to be driven largely by CMV exposure. Broadly in line with IMGT annotations, most TCR beta V segments showed up in productive rearrangements about 87% or about 30% of the time in an earlier analysis of a few hundred of the donors. An association between a missense DCLRE1C variant and V-gene and J-gene trimming of TCR beta chains was found in a later genetic analysis and replicated in an independent cohort. In a later analysis, around 17,000 TCR beta sequences were associated with specific HLA alleles at a false discovery rate of 0.05. A further reported finding was that TCR beta sequences accurately predicted the HLA-A and HLA-B alleles for most subjects in the first cohort. Presence/absence analyses assumed roughly uniform sequencing depth across donors, an assumption that may not hold. The study listed approximately 160 TCR beta chains as associated with cytomegalovirus. The classifier was reported to diagnose cytomegalovirus status with high specificity and sensitivity in both the original cohort and the validation cohort. In a later analysis, HLA-associated TCR beta chains were found to be more clonally expanded and to have lower generation probabilities than equally common non-associated chains. According to a later analysis, TCR association rates differed among HLA loci, with DRB1 alleles showing the most associated TCRs and HLA-C alleles showing the fewest. In this cohort, only TCR beta chains were sequenced, and detectable features were limited by the absence of alpha or paired-chain data.

The cohort comprised 666 healthy bone marrow donors. At the time of sampling, all cohort members were nominally healthy, though unrecorded immune exposures were likely present. The donor tested CMV seronegative and was one of the 352 seronegative cohort members. A peripheral blood sample was provided by each donor, and peripheral blood mononuclear cells were used for TCR beta sequencing. Genomic DNA was extracted from the blood cell samples with the Qiagen DNeasy Blood Extraction Kit. For this clone: The clone's antigen remains unknown. Per-base qualities were not stored, and no clone one base away is much larger.

Libraries were made using the immunoSEQ multiplex PCR assay. A mixture of 60 forward primers for TCR Vbeta segments and 13 reverse primers for TCR Jbeta segments was used in the multiplex PCR. The CDR3 region of rearranged TCR beta genes was amplified from genomic DNA with a multiplex PCR assay. Amplified TCR beta libraries were sequenced as 87-base-pair reads on the Illumina HiSeq System. The authors' pipeline ran thus. A later analysis tallied around 87 million unique TCR beta chains across the approximately 670 repertoires, and about 10 million of those chains were shared by two or more donors. A nearest-neighbor algorithm error-corrected the raw reads and collapsed the reads into unique sequences, merging closely related sequences to remove PCR and sequencing errors. To assign V, D and J gene segments, CDR3 sequences were aligned to IMGT reference sequences. For a sequence to be retained, at least a six-nucleotide match to both a V gene segment and a J gene segment was required. Rearrangements were classified as productive when the CDR3 lacked stop codons and remained in frame with V and J, and all other rearrangements were classified as non-productive. Following IMGT convention, CDR3 was defined as the stretch from the second conserved V-encoded cysteine to the conserved J-encoded phenylalanine. The earlier analysis of fewer than 750 of the donors excluded sequences that lacked an unambiguous match to a single V gene segment. In an earlier analysis of some 590 of the donors, V segments were called functional above 56.7% productive rearrangements and were called segregating when the between-donor standard deviation exceeded 5%. A statistical classification framework was built for diagnosing cytomegalovirus status from the catalog of TCR beta chain sequences. A later analysis assigned V and J genes by comparing TCR nucleotide sequences with IMGT/GENE-DB human TR gene sequences. The TCRdist pipeline was used in a later analysis to assign CDR3 sequences and most-parsimonious VDJ recombination scenarios. In a later analysis, every TCR beta chain was defined by the combination of its CDR3 amino acid sequence and its V-gene family, and reads without a unique V-gene family were dropped. To address suspected cross-contamination and a sequencing artifact, a later analysis removed approximately 600 highly shared, low-generation-probability nucleotide sequences. In a later analysis, a clonal expansion index was calculated for each public chain from normalized within-repertoire ranks of inferred template counts. A later analysis computed generation probabilities with a VDJ recombination model fitted to out-of-frame rearrangements, and checked the results against IGoR. Hypergeometric tests were used in a later analysis to score TCR-TCR, TCR-HLA and TCR-CMV co-occurrence, with a repertoire-size bias correction applied to the TCR pairs. False discovery rates were estimated in a later analysis by permuting HLA or CMV assignments 20 times. A later analysis grouped co-occurring TCRs with DBSCAN, adding TCRdist sequence similarity when clustering within HLA-allele-positive subsets. For co-occurrence clustering, repertoires with fewer than 30,000 or more than 120,000 public chains were excluded, along with roughly 5 repertoires with anomalous nucleotide sharing. The table comes from immuneACCESS by way of TCRdb, which keeps in-frame sequences with V and J called. Part of the clones is missing from these tables; in studies checked, under half for an unresolved V gene and the rest for unknown reasons. The V and J calls and the clone size are those of that table, but D and trimming were determined from the DNA. A total of about 140,000 clones appear in this sample, around four fifths of them only once. Of the sample, over 2% is held by the ten largest clones.

The TCR was taken from a man aged 30-40 years in good health and CMV-seronegative. Sequenced input: PBMCs.

CDR3 sequence: CASSQMTDYEQYF. Here is the DNA: TGTGCCAGCAGCCAGATGACAGATTACGAGCAGTACTTC. The chain is made from TRBV4-2 and TRBJ2-7, and possibly TRBD1, on 5 matching bases. From the germline V gene, CDR1 is LGHNA and CDR2 is YNFKEQ. Inclusive of the bounding cysteine and phenylalanine, the CDR3 is 13 residues long. This entry keeps only the CDR3 DNA: 39 bases, framed from base 1. V was cut back by 3 bases and J by 4 bases, leaving a gap of 10 bases between them.